The rows below give T cell receptor beta chains drawn from one sample of a study of CD8 T cells in ankylosing spondylitis. Using its own MiXCR run on the 5' RACE reads, TCRdb lists one record per CDR3 protein. The sample gives about 360,000 distinct CDR3 sequences, 20% of which show up once; around 13% is in the top ten. Sequencing used blood, either unsorted or a sorted T cell fraction (not recorded which). Receptor source: a male donor with ankylosing spondylitis or in good health (not recorded which). The CDR3 runs from the conserved cysteine through the conserved F or W. The order of the fields is CDR3 protein, CDR3 DNA, J gene, V gene, D gene, clone size. D genes are given only for firm matches. Expanded clones get a size class; other rows say once, few or many, or leave the size out.

CDR3 protein: CASSNAPGKLFF; CDR3 DNA: TGTGCCAGCAGTAACGCCCCCGGAAAACTGTTTTTT; J gene: TRBJ1-4; V gene: TRBV12-3/TRBV12-4; D gene: NA; clone size: NA
CDR3 protein: CASSYLGEQYF; CDR3 DNA: TGTGCCAGCAGTTATTTGGGGGAGCAGTACTTC; J gene: TRBJ2-7; V gene: TRBV5-6; D gene: NA; clone size: NA
CDR3 protein: CSVEGDSDEQYF; CDR3 DNA: TGCAGCGTTGAGGGGGACAGCGACGAGCAGTACTTC; J gene: TRBJ2-7; V gene: TRBV29-1; D gene: TRBD1; clone size: NA
CDR3 protein: CASSPDTSGGSRSETQYF; CDR3 DNA: TGTGCCAGCAGCCCAGATACTAGCGGGGGTAGCCGGTCAGAGACCCAGTACTTC; J gene: TRBJ2-5; V gene: TRBV11-1; D gene: TRBD2; clone size: NA
CDR3 protein: CASSQDPTGTGILSYNEQFF; CDR3 DNA: TGTGCCAGCAGCCAAGATCCGACAGGCACTGGAATCTTGTCCTACAATGAGCAGTTCTTC; J gene: TRBJ2-1; V gene: TRBV3-1; D gene: NA; clone size: NA
CDR3 protein: CSARDEQPSMNTEAFF; CDR3 DNA: TGCAGTGCTAGAGATGAACAGCCATCTATGAACACTGAAGCTTTCTTT; J gene: TRBJ1-1; V gene: TRBV20-1; D gene: NA; clone size: few
CDR3 protein: CASRPSITGEQFF; CDR3 DNA: TGTGCCAGCAGACCCTCTATTACGGGTGAGCAGTTCTTC; J gene: TRBJ2-1; V gene: TRBV28; D gene: NA; clone size: NA
CDR3 protein: CASSPPGQGIAYEQYF; CDR3 DNA: TGCGCCAGCAGCCCACCGGGACAGGGGATTGCGTACGAGCAGTACTTC; J gene: TRBJ2-7; V gene: TRBV5-1; D gene: TRBD1; clone size: NA
CDR3 protein: CASSPLWEAYEQYF; CDR3 DNA: TGTGCCAGCAGCCCTCTTTGGGAGGCCTACGAGCAGTACTTC; J gene: TRBJ2-7; V gene: TRBV5-5; D gene: NA; clone size: NA
CDR3 protein: CATSDPDRGPHGELFF; CDR3 DNA: TGTGCCACCAGTGACCCGGACAGGGGGCCTCACGGGGAGCTGTTTTTT; J gene: TRBJ2-2; V gene: TRBV24-1; D gene: TRBD1; clone size: NA
CDR3 protein: CSARDRDRVSETQYF; CDR3 DNA: TGCAGTGCTAGAGACCGGGACAGGGTATCAGAGACCCAGTACTTC; J gene: TRBJ2-5; V gene: TRBV20-1; D gene: TRBD1; clone size: few
CDR3 protein: CASSQDLGTYYGYTF; CDR3 DNA: TGCGCCAGCAGCCAAGATCTGGGTACCTACTATGGCTACACCTTC; J gene: TRBJ1-2; V gene: TRBV4-1; D gene: NA; clone size: NA
CDR3 protein: CASSLSGGAVYNEQFF; CDR3 DNA: TGTGCCAGCAGTTTATCTGGGGGAGCGGTCTACAATGAGCAGTTCTTC; J gene: TRBJ2-1; V gene: TRBV27; D gene: NA; clone size: few
CDR3 protein: CASSQDPGAPGELFF; CDR3 DNA: TGCGCCAGCAGCCAAGATCCAGGAGCACCCGGGGAGCTGTTTTTT; J gene: TRBJ2-2; V gene: TRBV4-1; D gene: NA; clone size: few
CDR3 protein: CASTISSVSEQFF; CDR3 DNA: TGCGCCAGCACTATCTCTAGCGTCAGTGAGCAGTTCTTC; J gene: TRBJ2-1; V gene: TRBV10-2; D gene: NA; clone size: few
CDR3 protein: CASSLGSGGKNIQYF; CDR3 DNA: TGTGCCAGCAGTTTAGGGTCGGGGGGCAAAAACATTCAGTACTTC; J gene: TRBJ2-4; V gene: TRBV27; D gene: TRBD2; clone size: few
CDR3 protein: CAWRGTNYNEQFF; CDR3 DNA: TGTGCCTGGAGAGGGACTAACTACAATGAGCAGTTCTTC; J gene: TRBJ2-1; V gene: TRBV30; D gene: TRBD2; clone size: NA
CDR3 protein: CASSLTEDYEQYF; CDR3 DNA: TGTGCCAGCAGCTTGACAGAGGACTACGAGCAGTACTTC; J gene: TRBJ2-7; V gene: TRBV5-4; D gene: NA; clone size: NA
CDR3 protein: CAIRDSSYNEQFF; CDR3 DNA: TGTGCCATCAGGGACAGTTCCTACAATGAGCAGTTCTTC; J gene: TRBJ2-1; V gene: TRBV10-3; D gene: NA; clone size: few
CDR3 protein: CSARVQDQPQHF; CDR3 DNA: TGCAGTGCTAGGGTCCAGGATCAGCCCCAGCATTTT; J gene: TRBJ1-5; V gene: TRBV20-1; D gene: NA; clone size: NA
CDR3 protein: CASSSRGGSTDTQYF; CDR3 DNA: TGTGCCAGCAGTTCCCGGGGGGGAAGCACAGATACGCAGTATTTT; J gene: TRBJ2-3; V gene: TRBV6-5; D gene: TRBD2; clone size: many
CDR3 protein: CASSPHRVNEQFF; CDR3 DNA: TGTGCCAGCAGTCCCCACAGGGTTAATGAGCAGTTCTTC; J gene: TRBJ2-1; V gene: TRBV12-3/TRBV12-4; D gene: NA; clone size: NA
CDR3 protein: CASSEEEGQPQHF; CDR3 DNA: TGTGCCAGCAGTGAAGAGGAGGGGCAGCCCCAGCATTTT; J gene: TRBJ1-5; V gene: TRBV6-1; D gene: NA; clone size: few
CDR3 protein: CSAILTSGETQYF; CDR3 DNA: TGCAGCGCTATACTGACTAGCGGGGAGACCCAGTACTTC; J gene: TRBJ2-5; V gene: TRBV29-1; D gene: TRBD2; clone size: few
CDR3 protein: CASSPRQGVHNEQFF; CDR3 DNA: TGTGCCAGTAGTCCCCGACAGGGCGTTCACAATGAGCAGTTCTTC; J gene: TRBJ2-1; V gene: TRBV19; D gene: TRBD1; clone size: NA
CDR3 protein: CASSFQLLAIGEQFF; CDR3 DNA: TGTGCCAGCAGTTTTCAGCTACTAGCGATCGGTGAGCAGTTCTTC; J gene: TRBJ2-1; V gene: TRBV27; D gene: TRBD2; clone size: NA